The TCR beta chain described here comes from a study of cytomegalovirus exposure and HLA in healthy donors. Study-level results: The study put under 200 TCR beta chains on its list as cytomegalovirus-associated. Rarity marked most TCR sequences, yet some public TCRs occurred in many donors.

TCRdb's table, derived via immunoSEQ multiplex PCR, lists solely in-frame clones and lacks some. The sample shows about 200,000 clones, approximately 87% of them seen only once. About this clone: Its matching antigen is unknown.

CDR3 size: 14 residues. The germline CDR1 and CDR2 sequences are SGHRS and YFSETQ. Trimming took off 5 bases at V and 4 bases at J, with 15 bases between the two ends. The chain recombines TRBV5-1 with TRBJ1-1; TRBD1 might be the D (6 bases). This sequence was found in a woman aged 18 to 35 in good health and CMV-seronegative. The sequencing sample was made of PBMCs. CDR3 sequence: CASRTGTFGTEAFF. CDR3 sequence (DNA): TGCGCCAGCAGAACAGGGACGTTTGGCACTGAAGCTTTCTTT.